A single sample gave rise to the 4 T cell receptor beta chains below, sequenced in a study of PD-L1 blockade in urothelial cancer. Using immunoSEQ multiplex PCR, the repertoire was profiled, and TCRdb retains in-frame clones only, with some absent. The sample gives about 20,000 clones, around 88% of which show up once; around 3.5% is in the top ten. Source: PBMCs, taken around atezolizumab (anti-PD-L1) treatment. All receptors derive from a man between 45 and 60 years old with urothelial cancer.

V usage is TRBV5-6 and J usage is TRBJ2-3, with D possibly matching TRBD1 (6 bases). Germline-derived CDR1 and CDR2 are SGHDT and YYEEEE. Trimming cost V 4 bases and J 4 bases, with 10 bases left between them. This CDR3 is 13 amino acids long. CDR3 coding DNA: TGTGCCAGCAGCCCACAGGGTCCAGATACGCAGTATTTT. Protein product: CASSPQGPDTQYF.

This clone has a single count. This rearrangement joins TRBV28 to TRBJ2-1, with 7 bases aligning to TRBD1. J lost 8 bases, V lost 5 bases, and 21 bases had no gene match. The CDR3 consists of 18 residues. Germline V gene sequence: CDR1 MDHEN, CDR2 SYDVKM. In DNA form, the CDR3 reads TGTGCCAGCAGTCCGCTTTACCGACAGGGAGATTTAATCCATGAGCAGTTCTTC. It encodes CASSPLYRQGDLIHEQFF.

This chain links TRBV6-6 with TRBJ2-7; D is possibly TRBD2 (5 bases). The CDR3 totals 15 residues. From germline, CDR1 is MNHNY and CDR2 SVGAGI (reference sequence). V dropped 0 bases and J dropped 4 bases, with 13 bases sitting between them. CDR3 sequence: CASSYSSGDGYEQYF. The CDR3 nucleotides read TGTGCCAGCAGTTACTCATCCGGGGATGGGTACGAGCAGTACTTC.

V usage is TRBV18 and J usage is TRBJ2-7; 10 bases align to TRBD1. The CDR3 is made up of 20 amino acids. Germline V gives CDR1 KGHSH, CDR2 LQKENI. Trimming removed 6 bases from V and 5 bases from J; junction bases left unmatched: 25. In DNA, the CDR3 is TGTGCCAGCTCCCGGACCCCGGGACAGGGGCGTAGCGGGAACGTTGACGAGCAGTACTTC. Its protein product is CASSRTPGQGRSGNVDEQYF.